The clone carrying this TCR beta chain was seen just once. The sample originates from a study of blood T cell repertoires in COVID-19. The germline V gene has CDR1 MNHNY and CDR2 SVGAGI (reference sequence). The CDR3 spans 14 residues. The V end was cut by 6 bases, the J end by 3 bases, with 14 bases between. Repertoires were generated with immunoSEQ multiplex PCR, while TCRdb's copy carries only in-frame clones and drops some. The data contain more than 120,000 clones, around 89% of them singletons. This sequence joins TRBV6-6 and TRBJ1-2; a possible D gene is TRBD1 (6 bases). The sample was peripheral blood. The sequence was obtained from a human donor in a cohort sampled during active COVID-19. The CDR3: CASSLGRGDYGYTF. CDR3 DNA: TGTGCCAGCAGCCTCGGCAGGGGAGACTATGGCTACACCTTC.